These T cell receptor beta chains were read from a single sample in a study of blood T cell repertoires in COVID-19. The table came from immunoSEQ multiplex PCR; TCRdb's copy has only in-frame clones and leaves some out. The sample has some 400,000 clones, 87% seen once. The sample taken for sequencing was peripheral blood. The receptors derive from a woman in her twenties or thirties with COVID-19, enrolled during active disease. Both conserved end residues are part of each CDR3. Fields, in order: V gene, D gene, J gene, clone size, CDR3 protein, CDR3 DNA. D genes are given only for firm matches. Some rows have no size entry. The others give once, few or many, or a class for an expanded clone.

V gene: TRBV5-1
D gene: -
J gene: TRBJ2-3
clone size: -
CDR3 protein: CASSWTSSTDTQYF
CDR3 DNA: TGCGCCAGCAGCTGGACAAGTAGCACAGATACGCAGTATTTT

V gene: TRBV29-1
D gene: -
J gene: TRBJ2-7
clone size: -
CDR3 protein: CSVAGALVGEQYF
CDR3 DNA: TGCAGCGTCGCTGGGGCCCTGGTTGGCGAGCAGTACTTC

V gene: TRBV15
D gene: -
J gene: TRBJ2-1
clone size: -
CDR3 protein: CATSRDLRVSVHNEQFF
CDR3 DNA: TGTGCCACCAGCAGAGATCTCAGGGTCAGTGTCCACAATGAGCAGTTCTTC

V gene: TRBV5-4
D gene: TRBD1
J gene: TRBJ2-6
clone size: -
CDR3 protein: CASSSGQGGAGANVLTF
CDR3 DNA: TGTGCCAGCAGCTCGGGACAGGGGGGCGCTGGGGCCAACGTCCTGACTTTC

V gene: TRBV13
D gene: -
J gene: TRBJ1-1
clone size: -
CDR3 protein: CASSLPGLNTEAFF
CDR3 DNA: TGTGCCAGCAGCTTACCGGGACTTAACACTGAAGCTTTCTTT

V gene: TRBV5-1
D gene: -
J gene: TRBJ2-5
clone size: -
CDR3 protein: CASSFSYRDHPGKETQYF
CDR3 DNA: TGCGCCAGCAGCTTTTCGTACAGGGACCACCCGGGGAAAGAGACCCAGTACTTC

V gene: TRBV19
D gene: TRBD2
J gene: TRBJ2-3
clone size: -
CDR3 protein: CASSSRLPPSGYTDTQYF
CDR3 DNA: TGTGCCAGTAGTTCCCGCCTTCCCCCTAGCGGGTACACAGATACGCAGTATTTT

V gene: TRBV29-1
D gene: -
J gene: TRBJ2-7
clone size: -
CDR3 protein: CSVGGNSYEQYF
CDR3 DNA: TGCAGCGTTGGAGGAAACTCCTACGAGCAGTACTTC

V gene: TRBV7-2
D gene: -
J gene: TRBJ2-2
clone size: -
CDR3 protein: CASSRTSGRLRTGELFF
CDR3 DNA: TGTGCCAGCAGCCGGACATCGGGCAGGCTTCGCACCGGGGAGCTGTTTTTT

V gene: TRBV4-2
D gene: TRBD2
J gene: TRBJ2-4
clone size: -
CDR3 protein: CASSQREGQNIQYF
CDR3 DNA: TGTGCCAGCAGCCAGCGGGAGGGACAAAACATTCAGTACTTC

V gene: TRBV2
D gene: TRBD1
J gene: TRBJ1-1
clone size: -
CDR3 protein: CASSVGTASAFF
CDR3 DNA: TGTGCCAGCAGTGTTGGGACAGCCTCTGCTTTCTTT

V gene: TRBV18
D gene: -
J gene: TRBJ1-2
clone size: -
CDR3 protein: CASSPRTGQGNGYTF
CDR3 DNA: TGTGCCAGCTCACCGCGGACGGGGCAGGGGAATGGCTACACCTTC

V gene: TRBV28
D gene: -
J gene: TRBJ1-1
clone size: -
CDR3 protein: CASSDTGLNTEAFF
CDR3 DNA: TGTGCCAGCAGTGATACAGGGCTGAACACTGAAGCTTTCTTT

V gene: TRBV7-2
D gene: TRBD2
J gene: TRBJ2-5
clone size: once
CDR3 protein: CASSAQRRDYETQYF
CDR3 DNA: TGTGCCAGCAGCGCCCAACGCCGGGACTATGAGACCCAGTACTTC

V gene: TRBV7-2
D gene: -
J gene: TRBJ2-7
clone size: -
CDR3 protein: CASSSVTVSYEQYF
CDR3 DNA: TGTGCCAGCAGCTCCGTAACAGTTTCCTACGAGCAGTACTTC

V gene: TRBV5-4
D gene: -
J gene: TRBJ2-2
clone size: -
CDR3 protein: CASSRAAEINTGELFF
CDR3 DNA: TGTGCCAGCAGCCGGGCAGCGGAGATAAACACCGGGGAGCTGTTTTTT

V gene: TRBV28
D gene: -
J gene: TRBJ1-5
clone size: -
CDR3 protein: CASSLTRGIGNQPQHF
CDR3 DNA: TGTGCCAGCAGTTTAACACGGGGGATTGGCAATCAGCCCCAGCATTTT